These 15 T cell receptor beta chains were all obtained from the same sample, sequenced in a study of control samples from healthy donors and cancer patients. Clones were read by immunoSEQ multiplex PCR, and TCRdb kept only the in-frame ones, dropping some. The sample carries over 120,000 clones, approximately 92% recorded once. Sequencing used blood. The receptors shown here come from a man younger than 40 in good health.

The rearrangement joins TRBV9 to TRBJ1-2; D gene ambiguous. V gave up 7 bases and J gave up 4 bases, with 11 bases separating them. The germline gives CDR1 SGDLS, CDR2 YYNGEE. The CDR3 covers 12 residues. The CDR3: CASGDSLYGYTF. The CDR3 DNA follows: TGTGCCAGCGGGGATTCACTCTATGGCTACACCTTC.

V and J are TRBV12-3 or TRBV12-4 and TRBJ1-4; no firm D call. The CDR3 sequence is 13 residues long. V dropped 5 bases and J dropped 2 bases, with 6 bases sitting between them. As DNA, the CDR3 is TGTGCCAGCAGTCCAAGGACTAATGAAAAACTGTTTTTT. This translates into CASSPRTNEKLFF.

This chain uses TRBV28 with TRBJ2-7; D is unclear. Germline CDR1 MDHEN, CDR2 SYDVKM. The CDR3 consists of 16 residues. The V gene lost 6 bases and the J gene lost 0 bases, with 18 bases spanning the gap. The CDR3 bases are TGTGCCAGCAGCCGAAGTCGGAAGCTTAACTCCTACGAGCAGTACTTC. Protein: CASSRSRKLNSYEQYF.

The chain employs TRBV5-1 and TRBJ1-1; D call uncertain. The CDR3 length is 12 residues. Trimming took off 0 bases at V and 12 bases at J, with 12 bases between the two ends. Germline V gene sequence: CDR1 SGHRS, CDR2 YFSETQ. The CDR3 DNA sequence: TGCGCCAGCAGCTTGGAACCGGTCGGGACTTTCTTT. Protein product: CASSLEPVGTFF. Variable domain in full (rest from reference TRBV5-1 and TRBJ1-1): KAGVTQTPRYLIKTRGQQVTLSCSPISGHRSVSWYQQTPGQGLQFLFEYFSETQRNKGNFPGRFSGRQFSNSRSEMNVSTLELGDSALYLCASSLEPVGTFFGQGTRLTVV.

The genes are TRBV7-2 and TRBJ1-2; D is possibly TRBD1 (5 bases). Looked up from germline, CDR1 is SGHTA and CDR2 is FQGNSA. CDR3 length: 13 amino acids. The ends were cut back, 5 bases at V and 6 bases at J, with 13 bases in the middle. The DNA of the CDR3 is TGTGCCAGCAGCCCGGGGCTCCTCGATGGCTACACCTTC. Amino acids: CASSPGLLDGYTF.

V and J are TRBV6-5 and TRBJ1-1; no clear D gene. The CDR3 extends over 13 amino acids. CDR1 and CDR2 from the germline V gene are MNHEY and SVGAGI. Trimming stripped 7 bases from V and 4 bases from J, with 13 bases between. The CDR3 DNA is TGTGCCAGCACCCCCGGGCGGGGCACTGAAGCTTTCTTT. Its translation: CASTPGRGTEAFF.

The chain recombines TRBV5-4 with TRBJ2-2; 7 bases align to TRBD2. The CDR3 spans 15 residues. Germline CDR1 reads SGHNT; CDR2 reads YYREEE (reference sequence). Unmatched junction bases numbered 9, after V lost 4 bases and J lost 6 bases. CDR3 nucleotide sequence: TGTGCCAGCAGCGGGGAGGGGATGTGGGCCGGGGAGCTGTTTTTT. Translating it yields CASSGEGMWAGELFF.

This chain's CDR3 is CASSLEHSTDTQYF. CDR3 DNA sequence: TGTGCCAGCAGCTTGGAACACTCCACAGATACGCAGTATTTT. The chain combines TRBV5-4 with TRBJ2-3; D gene unclear. Germline V gene data show CDR1 as SGHNT and CDR2 as YYREEE (reference sequence). CDR3 length: 14 residues. Trimming shortened V by 0 bases and J by 2 bases, and 7 bases separated the two germline ends. The whole variable domain, remainder taken from reference TRBV5-4 and TRBJ2-3, is ETGVTQSPTHLIKTRGQQVTLRCSSQSGHNTVSWYQQALGQGPQFIFQYYREEENGRGNFPPRFSGLQFPNYSSELNVNALELDDSALYLCASSLEHSTDTQYFGPGTRLTVL.

The chain recombines TRBV5-1 with TRBJ1-1, with 10 bases that match TRBD1. The germline CDR1 and CDR2 sequences are SGHRS and YFSETQ. The CDR3 has 16 amino acids. The ends lost 0 bases at V and 3 bases at J; junction bases unmatched: 5. DNA of the CDR3: TGCGCCAGCAGCTTGGGGACAGGGGGAATGGACACTGAAGCTTTCTTT. Residues: CASSLGTGGMDTEAFF.

The rearrangement joins TRBV9 to TRBJ2-3, with 13 bases aligning to TRBD2. V shed 6 bases, J shed 5 bases, and the junction held 6 bases outside the gene matches. The CDR3 has 15 residues. The germline gives CDR1 SGDLS, CDR2 YYNGEE. The DNA for the CDR3 is TGTGCCAGCACCAGGACTAGCGGGGGAGGAGATACGCAGTATTTT. It is translated as CASTRTSGGGDTQYF.

The chain joins TRBV20-1 to TRBJ2-7; D might be TRBD1 (5 bases). The germline gives CDR1 DFQATT, CDR2 SNEGSKA (reference sequence). The CDR3 sequence is 13 residues long. V lost 3 bases to trimming and J lost 0 bases, with 9 bases between them. As DNA, the CDR3 is TGCAGTGCTAGTCTCAGGGACTCCTACGAGCAGTACTTC. It codes for CSASLRDSYEQYF.

This chain joins TRBV19 and TRBJ2-7; TRBD1 aligns across 11 bases. The CDR3 has 15 amino acids. Looked up from germline, CDR1 is LNHDA and CDR2 is SQIVND (reference sequence). With V trimmed by 4 bases and J by 2 bases, 4 bases remained unmatched. CDR3 sequence reads: CASSTRTGGTYEQYF. The DNA for the CDR3 is TGTGCCAGTAGTACGCGGACAGGGGGCACCTACGAGCAGTACTTC.

The chain joins TRBV6-2 or TRBV6-3 to TRBJ1-1, with D hard to call. The CDR3 runs to 13 residues. V was pared by 5 bases and J by 1 base, with 8 bases between. Germline values: CDR1 MNHEY, CDR2 SVGEGT. The CDR3 sequence is CASSRRQNTEAFF. Here the CDR3 DNA reads TGTGCCAGCAGTCGCAGGCAGAACACTGAAGCTTTCTTT.

The genes are TRBV28 and TRBJ1-6; the D gene is possibly TRBD1 (5 bases). CDR3 length: 18 amino acids. V lost 7 bases, J lost 0 bases, and 19 bases lay in between. Germline lookup yields CDR1 MDHEN and CDR2 SYDVKM. Here the CDR3 reads CASTPRGSFSSYNSPLHF. CDR3 in DNA: TGTGCCAGCACCCCCCGGGGGTCCTTTAGCTCCTATAATTCACCCCTCCACTTT.

The chain is built from TRBV19 and TRBJ1-1; the D gene is possibly TRBD1 (6 bases). Looked up from germline, CDR1 is LNHDA and CDR2 is SQIVND (reference sequence). Trimming stripped 3 bases from V and 4 bases from J, with 12 bases between. CDR3 length: 14 amino acids. The CDR3 loop reads CASSMLAGATEAFF. The CDR3 nucleotides are TGTGCCAGTAGTATGTTGGCGGGGGCCACTGAAGCTTTCTTT.